The sequence of this TCR beta chain was determined in a study of blood T cell repertoires in COVID-19. Study at large: The United States, Italy and Spain provided the acute and convalescent COVID-19 samples.

J gave up 4 bases and V 6 bases, and 9 bases lay outside the gene matches. CDR3 length equals 15 residues. Germline CDR1 and CDR2: SQVTM and ANQGSEA. Measured with immunoSEQ multiplex PCR; TCRdb has only the in-frame clones, and not every one. This table has about 350,000 clones, 87% appearing once. The sample holds one count of this clone. This chain links TRBV29-1 with TRBJ2-3, with 11 positions matching TRBD1. The source material was peripheral blood. This TCR was recovered from a woman between 45 and 60 years old with COVID-19, enrolled during active disease. The CDR3 DNA reads TGCAGCGTCGCAGAGGACAGGGGGCCGGCAGATACGCAGTATTTT. Translated: CSVAEDRGPADTQYF.